This T cell receptor beta chain was found in a study of blood T cell repertoires in COVID-19. Study overall: T cells, B-cell-depleted T cells, or PBMCs supplied cDNA or gDNA.

TCRdb's table, derived via immunoSEQ multiplex PCR, lists solely in-frame clones and lacks some. The data contain 84,000 or so clones, around 78% of them singletons. CDR1 and CDR2 (germline): SGHRS, YFSETQ. Trimming took 2 bases from V and 4 from J; bases not matched to a gene: 6. The CDR3 has 15 residues. In its sample, this clone was seen once. The TCR was taken from a man between 60 and 70 years old with COVID-19, enrolled during active disease. Sample: peripheral blood. The rearrangement uses TRBV5-1 and TRBJ1-1, with 9 positions matching TRBD1. This chain's CDR3 is CASSFETGGVTEAFF. In DNA, the CDR3 is TGCGCCAGCAGCTTCGAGACAGGGGGGGTCACTGAAGCTTTCTTT.